This record looks at one TCR beta chain sequence and its context. The record originates from a study of blood T cell repertoires in COVID-19. This CDR3 is built from 14 residues. Germline V gene sequence: CDR1 SGHRS, CDR2 YFSETQ. V was clipped by 2 bases and J by 0 bases; unmatched bases: 1. This table comes from immunoSEQ multiplex PCR, and its TCRdb copy is limited to in-frame clones, with some not included. The sample includes 350,000 or so clones, 80% to 90% seen only once; the top ten take approximately 4%. The sample comprised PBMCs or T cells enriched from blood (not recorded which). This chain links TRBV5-1 with TRBJ1-2, with TRBD1 matching 7 bases. This TCR was recovered from a woman aged 40 to 55 with acute COVID-19. CDR3 loop: CASSFGTANYGYTF. CDR3 nucleotide sequence: TGCGCCAGCAGCTTTGGGACAGCTAACTATGGCTACACCTTC.